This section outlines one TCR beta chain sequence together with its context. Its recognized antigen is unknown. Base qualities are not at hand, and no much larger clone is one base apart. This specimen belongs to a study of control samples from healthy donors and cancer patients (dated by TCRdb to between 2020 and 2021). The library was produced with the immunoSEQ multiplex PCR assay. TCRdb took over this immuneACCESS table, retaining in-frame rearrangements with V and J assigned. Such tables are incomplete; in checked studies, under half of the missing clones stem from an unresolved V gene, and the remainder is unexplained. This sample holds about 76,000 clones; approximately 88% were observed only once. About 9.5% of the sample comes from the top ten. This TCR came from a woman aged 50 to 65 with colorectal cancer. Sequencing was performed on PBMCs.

This receptor carries the CDR3 CASSPRGQGARREKLFF. The DNA sequence is given as TGCGCCAGCAGCCCGAGGGGACAGGGGGCGAGGCGCGAAAAACTGTTTTTT. The rearrangement combines TRBV4-1 with TRBJ1-4; 12 of the junction bases match TRBD1. Germline trimming: 4 bases from V, 8 bases from J; junction bases outside gene matches: 11. The CDR3, from cysteine to phenylalanine, totals 17 residues. The retained sequence is limited to the CDR3, 51 bases, with the frame set at the first base. The germline V gene gives CDR1 as MGHRA and CDR2 as YSYEKL.